The clone carrying this T cell receptor beta chain was seen many times. The antigen is not known. Arm-PCR of CDR3 regions and iRepertoire HTBI primers were used to build TCR beta libraries. TCRdb re-derived calls from the multiplex PCR reads in MiXCR, one entry per CDR3 protein. The data show more than 400,000 distinct CDR3 sequences, 15% to 20% seen once. The data belong to a study of regulatory T cells in long-lasting Graves disease. Study results and caveats: TCR diversity in persistent Graves' patients was below that of newly diagnosed ones. Persistent disease preferred TRBV28, TRBJ1-2 and TRBJ2-5; new disease, TRBV20-1 and TRBJ2-1.

Time point specified: newly diagnosed GD, antithyroid drugs for less than 3 months. There was RNA extracted from PBMCs, and the TCR library was made from it. The germline CDR1 and CDR2 sequences are SNHLY and FYNNEI. This CDR3 is 13 amino acids long. Deletions cut 7 bases from V and 4 bases from J, with 14 bases between. The sample was also reused in another study, on T cells in Graves' hyperthyroidism and ophthalmopathy. That study reports: Researchers ran a first-round RT-PCR on the TCR CDR3 using the HTBI primer set.

Material: peripheral blood mononuclear cells (PBMCs), obtained at new diagnosis, from a patient treated with antithyroid drugs. The clonotype originates from a man aged 40-49 years with Graves disease. The chain employs TRBV2 and TRBJ2-7; perhaps D is TRBD1 or TRBD2 (6 bases each). As DNA, the CDR3 is TGTGCCAGCACCAGGGGAGGAGGATACGAGCAGTACTTC. It yields the protein CASTRGGGYEQYF.